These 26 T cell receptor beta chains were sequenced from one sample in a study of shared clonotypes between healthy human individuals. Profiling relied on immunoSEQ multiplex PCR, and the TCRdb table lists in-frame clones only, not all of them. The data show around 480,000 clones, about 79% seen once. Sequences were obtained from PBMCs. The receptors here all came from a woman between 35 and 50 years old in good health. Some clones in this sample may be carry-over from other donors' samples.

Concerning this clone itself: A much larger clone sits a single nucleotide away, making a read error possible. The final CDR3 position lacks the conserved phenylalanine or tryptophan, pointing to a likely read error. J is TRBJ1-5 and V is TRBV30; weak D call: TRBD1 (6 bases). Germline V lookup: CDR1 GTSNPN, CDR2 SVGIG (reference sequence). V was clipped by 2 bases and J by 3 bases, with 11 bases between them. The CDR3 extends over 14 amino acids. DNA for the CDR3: TGTGCCTGGAGTACTGGACAGAACAATCAGCCCCAGCATTCT. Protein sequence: CAWSTGQNNQPQHS.

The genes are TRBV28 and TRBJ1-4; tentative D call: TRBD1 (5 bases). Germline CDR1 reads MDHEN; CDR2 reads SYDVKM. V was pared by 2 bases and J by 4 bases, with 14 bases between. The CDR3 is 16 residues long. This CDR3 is CASSLGGGGLNEKLFF. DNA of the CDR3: TGTGCCAGCAGTTTAGGCGGGGGGGGTCTTAATGAAAAACTGTTTTTT.

CDR3 amino acids: CASSPQIPGAGRGYEQYF. CDR3 nucleotides: TGTGCCAGCAGCCCTCAGATTCCAGGAGCAGGGCGGGGCTACGAGCAGTACTTC. V and J are TRBV14 and TRBJ2-7; D perhaps matches TRBD2 (6 bases). From germline, CDR1 is SGHDN and CDR2 FVKESK. With 4 bases removed from V and 3 bases from J, the gap between germline ends came to 25 bases. The CDR3 consists of 18 residues.

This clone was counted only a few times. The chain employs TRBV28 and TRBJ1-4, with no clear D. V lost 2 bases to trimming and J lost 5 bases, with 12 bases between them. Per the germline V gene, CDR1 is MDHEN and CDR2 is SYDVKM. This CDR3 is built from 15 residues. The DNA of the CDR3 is TGTGCCAGCAGTTTAGAGGTGCGGAAGAATGAAAAACTGTTTTTT. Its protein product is CASSLEVRKNEKLFF.

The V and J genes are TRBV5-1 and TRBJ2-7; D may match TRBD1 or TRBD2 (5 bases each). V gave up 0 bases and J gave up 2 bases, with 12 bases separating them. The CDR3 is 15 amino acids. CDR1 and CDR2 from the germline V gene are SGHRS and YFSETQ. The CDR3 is CASSLGGTETYEQYF. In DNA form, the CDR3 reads TGCGCCAGCAGCTTGGGTGGGACGGAAACCTACGAGCAGTACTTC.

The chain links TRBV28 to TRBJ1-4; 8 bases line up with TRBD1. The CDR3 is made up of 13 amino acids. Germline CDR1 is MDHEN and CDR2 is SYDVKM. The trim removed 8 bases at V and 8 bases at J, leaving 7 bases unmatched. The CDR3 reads CASAGTGREKLFF. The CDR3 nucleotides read TGTGCCAGCGCCGGGACAGGTCGCGAAAAACTGTTTTTT.

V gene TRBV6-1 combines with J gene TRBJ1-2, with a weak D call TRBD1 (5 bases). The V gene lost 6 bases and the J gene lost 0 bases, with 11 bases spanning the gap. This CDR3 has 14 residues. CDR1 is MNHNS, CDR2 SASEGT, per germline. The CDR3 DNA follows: TGTGCCAGCAGCCTGGGACGGACTAACTATGGCTACACCTTC. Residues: CASSLGRTNYGYTF.

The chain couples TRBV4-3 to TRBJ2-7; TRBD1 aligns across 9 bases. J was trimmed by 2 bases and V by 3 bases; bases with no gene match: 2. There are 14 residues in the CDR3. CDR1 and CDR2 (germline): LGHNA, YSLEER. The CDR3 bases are TGCGCCAGCAGCCACCGACAGGGGGCCTACGAGCAGTACTTC. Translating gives CASSHRQGAYEQYF.

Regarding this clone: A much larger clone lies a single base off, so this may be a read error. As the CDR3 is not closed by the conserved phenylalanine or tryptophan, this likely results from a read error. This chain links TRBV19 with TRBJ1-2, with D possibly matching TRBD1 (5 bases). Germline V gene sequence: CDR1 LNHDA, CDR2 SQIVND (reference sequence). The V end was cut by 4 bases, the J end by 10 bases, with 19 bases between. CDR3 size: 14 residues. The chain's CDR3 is CASSTPGLNAHYTL. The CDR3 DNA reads TGTGCCAGTAGTACCCCGGGACTCAATGCGCACTACACCCTC.

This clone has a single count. The CDR3, as DNA: TGTGCCAGCTCACCACCCTCAGTGGGAGGGATTCCGTTCTTC. Translated: CASSPPSVGGIPFF. The chain carries TRBV18 and TRBJ2-1; TRBD2 agrees at 7 bases. The germline V gene has CDR1 KGHSH and CDR2 LQKENI. The CDR3 consists of 14 residues. The J segment lost 15 bases and the V segment lost 0 bases, leaving 11 bases of the junction unmatched.

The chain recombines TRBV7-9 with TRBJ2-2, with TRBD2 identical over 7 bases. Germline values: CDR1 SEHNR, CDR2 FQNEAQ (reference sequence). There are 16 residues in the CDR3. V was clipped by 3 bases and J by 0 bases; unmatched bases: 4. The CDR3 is CASSFLLAPNTGELFF. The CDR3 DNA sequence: TGTGCCAGCAGCTTCCTACTAGCGCCGAACACCGGGGAGCTGTTTTTT.

The CDR3 protein is CAIQTGTVTEAFF. The CDR3 nucleotides read TGTGCCATCCAGACAGGGACGGTCACTGAAGCTTTCTTT. V is TRBV28 and J is TRBJ1-1; 7 bases are a match to TRBD1. This CDR3 is 13 amino acids long. CDR1 and CDR2 from the germline V gene are MDHEN and SYDVKM. Unmatched junction bases numbered 9, after V lost 10 bases and J lost 4 bases.

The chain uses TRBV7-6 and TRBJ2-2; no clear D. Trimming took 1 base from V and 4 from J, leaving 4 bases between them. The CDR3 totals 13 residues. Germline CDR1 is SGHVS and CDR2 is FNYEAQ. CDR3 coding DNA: TGTGCCAGCAGCTTAGGAATCACCGGGGAGCTGTTTTTT. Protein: CASSLGITGELFF.

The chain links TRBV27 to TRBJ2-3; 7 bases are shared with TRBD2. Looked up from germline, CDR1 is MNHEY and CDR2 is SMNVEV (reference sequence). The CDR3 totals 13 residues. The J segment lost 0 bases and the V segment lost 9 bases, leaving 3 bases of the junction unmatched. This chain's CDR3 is CASISGSTDTQYF. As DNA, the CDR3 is TGTGCCAGTATTAGCGGGAGCACAGATACGCAGTATTTT.

The CDR3 DNA sequence: TGTGCCAGCAGTGAAGCGCTTAGCAGGGGGCTATACGAGCAGTACTTC. It codes for CASSEALSRGLYEQYF. V is TRBV2 and J is TRBJ2-7; TRBD1 matches at 8 bases. In germline, CDR1 is SNHLY, CDR2 FYNNEI. The trim removed 0 bases at V and 4 bases at J, leaving 8 bases unmatched. This CDR3 region has 16 residues.

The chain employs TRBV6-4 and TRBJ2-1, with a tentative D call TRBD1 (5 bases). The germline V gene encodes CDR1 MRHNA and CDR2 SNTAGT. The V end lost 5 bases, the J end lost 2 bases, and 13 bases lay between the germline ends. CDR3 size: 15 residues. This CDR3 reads CASSTGRGPYNEQFF. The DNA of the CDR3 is TGTGCCAGCAGTACCGGAAGGGGTCCCTACAATGAGCAGTTCTTC.

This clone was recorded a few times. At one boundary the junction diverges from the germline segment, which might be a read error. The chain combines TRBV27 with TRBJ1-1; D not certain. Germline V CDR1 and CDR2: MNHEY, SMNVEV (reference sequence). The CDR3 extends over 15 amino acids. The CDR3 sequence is CASRLSEWADTEAFF. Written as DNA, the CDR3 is TGTGCCAGCAGATTATCCGAGTGGGCTGACACTGAAGCTTTCTTT.

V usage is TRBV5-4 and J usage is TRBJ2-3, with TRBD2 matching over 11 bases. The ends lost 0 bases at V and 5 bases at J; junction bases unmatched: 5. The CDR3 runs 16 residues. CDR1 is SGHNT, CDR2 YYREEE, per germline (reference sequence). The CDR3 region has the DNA TGTGCCAGCAGCTTGGTAGCGGGAGGGCCAGTAGATACGCAGTATTTT. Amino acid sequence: CASSLVAGGPVDTQYF. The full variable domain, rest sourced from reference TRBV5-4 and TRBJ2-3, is ETGVTQSPTHLIKTRGQQVTLRCSSQSGHNTVSWYQQALGQGPQFIFQYYREEENGRGNFPPRFSGLQFPNYSSELNVNALELDDSALYLCASSLVAGGPVDTQYFGPGTRLTVL.

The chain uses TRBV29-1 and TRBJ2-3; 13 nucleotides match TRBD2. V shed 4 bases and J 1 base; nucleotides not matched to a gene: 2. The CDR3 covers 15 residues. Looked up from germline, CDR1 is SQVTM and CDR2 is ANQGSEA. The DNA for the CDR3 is TGCAGCGTTGCCGGACTAGCGGGAGGCACAGATACGCAGTATTTT. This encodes CSVAGLAGGTDTQYF.

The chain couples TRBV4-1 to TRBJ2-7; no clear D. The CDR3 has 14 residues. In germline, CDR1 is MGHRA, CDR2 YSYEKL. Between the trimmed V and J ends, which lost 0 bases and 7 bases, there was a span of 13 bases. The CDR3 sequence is CASSQDELLREQYF. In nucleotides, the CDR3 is TGCGCCAGCAGCCAAGATGAGCTTCTGAGGGAGCAGTACTTC.

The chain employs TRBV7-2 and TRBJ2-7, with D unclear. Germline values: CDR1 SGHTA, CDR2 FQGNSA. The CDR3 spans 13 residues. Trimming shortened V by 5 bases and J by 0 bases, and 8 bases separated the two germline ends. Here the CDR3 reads CASSRASSYEQYF. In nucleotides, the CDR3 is TGTGCCAGCAGCCGGGCCAGCTCCTACGAGCAGTACTTC.

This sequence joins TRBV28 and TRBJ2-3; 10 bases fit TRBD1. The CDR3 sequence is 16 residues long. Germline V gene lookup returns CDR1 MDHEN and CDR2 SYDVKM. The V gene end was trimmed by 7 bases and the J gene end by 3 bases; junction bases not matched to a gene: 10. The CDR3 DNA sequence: TGTGCCAGCATCCATCGGGGGACAGGGGTGACAGATACGCAGTATTTT. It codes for CASIHRGTGVTDTQYF.

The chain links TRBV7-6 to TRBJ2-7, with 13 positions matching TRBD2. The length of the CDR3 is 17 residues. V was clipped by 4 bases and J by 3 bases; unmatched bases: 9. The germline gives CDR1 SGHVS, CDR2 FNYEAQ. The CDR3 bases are TGTGCCAGCAGCTCCGGACTAGCGGGAGTTGGAAGCTACGAGCAGTACTTC. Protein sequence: CASSSGLAGVGSYEQYF.

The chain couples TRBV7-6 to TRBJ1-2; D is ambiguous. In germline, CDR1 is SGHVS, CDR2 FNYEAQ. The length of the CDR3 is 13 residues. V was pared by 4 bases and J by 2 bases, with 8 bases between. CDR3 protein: CASSSPGNYGYTF. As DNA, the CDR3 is TGTGCCAGCAGCTCGCCAGGCAACTATGGCTACACCTTC.

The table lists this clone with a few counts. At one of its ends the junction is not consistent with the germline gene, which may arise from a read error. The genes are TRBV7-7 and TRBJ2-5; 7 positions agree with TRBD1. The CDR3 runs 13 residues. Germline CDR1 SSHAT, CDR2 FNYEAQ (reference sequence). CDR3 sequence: CASSRDRDETQYF. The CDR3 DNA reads TGTGCTAGCAGCCGCGACAGGGATGAGACCCAGTACTTC.

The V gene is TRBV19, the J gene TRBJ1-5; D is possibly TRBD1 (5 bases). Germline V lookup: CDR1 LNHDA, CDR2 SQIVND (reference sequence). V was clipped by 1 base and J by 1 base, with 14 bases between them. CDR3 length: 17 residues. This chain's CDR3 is CASSIGAGGGSNQPQHF. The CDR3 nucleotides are TGTGCCAGTAGTATAGGCGCCGGTGGGGGGAGCAATCAGCCCCAGCATTTT. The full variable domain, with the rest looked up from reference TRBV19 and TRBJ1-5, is DGGITQSPKYLFRKEGQNVTLSCEQNLNHDAMYWYRQDPGQGLRLIYYSQIVNDFQKGDIAEGYSVSREKKESFPLTVTSAQKNPTAFYLCASSIGAGGGSNQPQHFGDGTRLSIL.